The rows below give T cell receptor beta chains drawn from one sample of a study of blood T cell repertoires in COVID-19. Only in-frame clones appear in the TCRdb table, and some are missing; sequencing was by immunoSEQ multiplex PCR. Seen here are approximately 90,000 clones, approximately 86% observed once, and the top ten hold approximately 18%. Sequencing was done on a sample of peripheral blood. These receptors came from a woman of 80 years or more with acute or convalescent COVID-19. Both conserved end residues are part of each CDR3. Each record gives: V gene, clone size, D gene, J gene, CDR3 DNA, CDR3 protein. A D gene is named only where the DNA matches it firmly. Expanded clones are given a class, and other clones once, few, many or no size at all.

>TRBV9|NA|NA|TRBJ2-6
TGTGCCAGCAGCGTAGAGAGGGCTGGGGCCAACGTCCTGACTTTC
CASSVERAGANVLTF
>TRBV6-5|NA|TRBD1|TRBJ1-5
TGTGCCAGCAGTCCCCTCGGGACAGGGCATCAGCCCCAGCATTTT
CASSPLGTGHQPQHF
>TRBV19|medium-sized|TRBD2|TRBJ2-7
TGTGCCAGTAGGCCTACTAGCGGAACCTACGAGCAGTACTTC
CASRPTSGTYEQYF
>TRBV10-3|NA|TRBD1|TRBJ1-4
TGTGCCATCAGTAGGACAGGAGGGGATGAAAAACTGTTTTTT
CAISRTGGDEKLFF
>TRBV10-3|NA|TRBD2|TRBJ2-1
TGTGCCATCAGTGTTAGCGGGGAGCAGAATGAGCAGTTCTTC
CAISVSGEQNEQFF
>TRBV9|once|NA|TRBJ1-2
TGTGCCAGCAGCGTCCAACGGACAGCTAACTATGGCTACACCTTC
CASSVQRTANYGYTF
>TRBV28|NA|TRBD1|TRBJ1-5
TGTGCCAGCACCCTCGACAGGGTGGGCCAGCCCCAGCATTTT
CASTLDRVGQPQHF
>TRBV29-1|NA|TRBD1|TRBJ2-5
TGCAGCGGGGACGAGGGTACAGGGGGCACAGAGACCCAGTACTTC
CSGDEGTGGTETQYF
>TRBV5-1|NA|NA|TRBJ1-4
TGCGCCAGCAGCGTGTCCGCAACTAATGAAAAACTGTTTTTT
CASSVSATNEKLFF
>TRBV12-3/TRBV12-4|NA|NA|TRBJ1-2
TGTGCCAGCAGTTGGGGAGTCGGGGGCTACACCTTC
CASSWGVGGYTF
>TRBV24-1|NA|NA|TRBJ2-1
TGTGCCACCAGTGACCCCCAGGGTTATGAGCAGTTCTTC
CATSDPQGYEQFF
>TRBV5-1|NA|TRBD2|TRBJ2-2
TGCGCCAGCAGCTTGTTGGCGGGGGGGAACACCGGGGAGCTGTTTTTT
CASSLLAGGNTGELFF
>TRBV6-4|medium-sized|NA|TRBJ1-1
TGTGCCAGCAGTCCGGCTCCAGGGAACACTGAAGCTTTCTTT
CASSPAPGNTEAFF
>TRBV27|NA|TRBD1|TRBJ1-2
TGTGCCAGCAGATACAGGGGGACTAACTATGGCTACACCTTC
CASRYRGTNYGYTF
>TRBV5-1|NA|NA|TRBJ1-1
TGCGCCAGCAGCTTGTATTTCAGGGAAGAGGCTTTCTTT
CASSLYFREEAFF
>TRBV11-2|NA|TRBD2|TRBJ2-5
TGTGCCAGCAGCTTCGGACTAGCGGGGGGGCCAGGCGAGACCCAGTACTTC
CASSFGLAGGPGETQYF
>TRBV7-3|NA|NA|TRBJ1-1
TGTGCCAGCAGCTTCGGGGGGAACACTGAAGCTTTCTTT
CASSFGGNTEAFF
>TRBV6-1|NA|NA|TRBJ1-4
TGTGCCAGCAGTGAAGGGGGGGGTGTCGAAAAACTGTTTTTT
CASSEGGGVEKLFF
>TRBV10-3|NA|TRBD2|TRBJ2-1
TGTGCCATCAGTGACGGACTAGCGGGGGGGAGCTCCTACAATGAGCAGTTCTTC
CAISDGLAGGSSYNEQFF
>TRBV6-5|NA|NA|TRBJ1-3
TGTGCCAGCGCTACGGGGGGGGCTTCTGGAAACACCATATATTTT
CASATGGASGNTIYF
>TRBV10-2|once|TRBD2|TRBJ2-5
TGCGCCAGCACTAAGACTAGCGGGGCCTCTCAAGAGACCCAGTACTTC
CASTKTSGASQETQYF
>TRBV24-1|NA|NA|TRBJ2-1
TGTGCCACCAGTGATTTCGCGGGATACAATGAGCAGTTCTTC
CATSDFAGYNEQFF
>TRBV18|NA|NA|TRBJ2-1
TGTGCCAGCTCACCGTCCGGGAACCAAAACAATGAGCAGTTCTTC
CASSPSGNQNNEQFF
>TRBV29-1|NA|NA|TRBJ1-1
TGCAGCGTTGAAGGGGGGGTTTCACGGACTGAAGCTTTCTTT
CSVEGGVSRTEAFF